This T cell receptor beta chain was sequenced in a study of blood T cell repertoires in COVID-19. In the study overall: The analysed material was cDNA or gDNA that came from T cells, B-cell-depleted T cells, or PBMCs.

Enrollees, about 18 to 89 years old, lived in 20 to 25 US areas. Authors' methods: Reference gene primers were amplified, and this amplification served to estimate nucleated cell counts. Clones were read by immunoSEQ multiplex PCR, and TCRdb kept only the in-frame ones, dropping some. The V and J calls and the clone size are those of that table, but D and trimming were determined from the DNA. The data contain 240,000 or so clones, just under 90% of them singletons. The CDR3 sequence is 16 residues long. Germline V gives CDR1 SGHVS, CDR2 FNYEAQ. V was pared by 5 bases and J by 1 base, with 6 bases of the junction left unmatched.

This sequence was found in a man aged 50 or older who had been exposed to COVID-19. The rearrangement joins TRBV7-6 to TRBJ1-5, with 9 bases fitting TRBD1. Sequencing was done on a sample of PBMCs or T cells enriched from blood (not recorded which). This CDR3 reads CASSLGQGRSNQPQHF. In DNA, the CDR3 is TGTGCCAGCAGCCTAGGACAGGGGCGGAGCAATCAGCCCCAGCATTTT.